The 5 T cell receptor beta chains in this list originate from one sample, sequenced in a study of Ad26.COV2.S vaccination and SARS-CoV-2 variants. Using immunoSEQ multiplex PCR, the repertoire was profiled, and TCRdb retains in-frame clones only, with some absent. The sample contains about 220,000 clones, around 87% of which appear only once. The treatment was: some 20 received Ad26.COV2.S at low or high dose, single or two shots; 5 received placebo; per-sample allocation not given. It was on day 63 after the first vaccine or placebo injection that samples were taken. Sequencing used peripheral blood, obtained in a trial of Ad26.COV2.S vaccine versus placebo. The receptors originated from a person aged 18-65 years who received the Ad26.COV2.S COVID-19 vaccine or a placebo.

This clone has only one observation. This chain joins TRBV9 and TRBJ2-3, with TRBD1 matching over 7 bases. V shed 0 bases and J 0 bases; nucleotides not matched to a gene: 4. The CDR3 length is 16 residues. Per the germline V gene, CDR1 is SGDLS and CDR2 is YYNGEE. The CDR3 loop is CASSVGQGLSTDTQYF. The CDR3 DNA reads TGTGCCAGCAGCGTAGGACAGGGTCTCAGCACAGATACGCAGTATTTT.

J is TRBJ2-5 and V is TRBV19, with TRBD2 matching over 8 bases. Trimming took 4 bases from V and 4 from J; bases not matched to a gene: 17. The CDR3 runs to 18 residues. Per the germline V gene, CDR1 is LNHDA and CDR2 is SQIVND (reference sequence). The CDR3 DNA follows: TGTGCCAGTAGTACCGCCAGCGGGGGCCAGGGGTTTATAGAGACCCAGTACTTC. This gives the protein CASSTASGGQGFIETQYF.

This chain uses TRBV5-6 with TRBJ1-2; no clear D gene. V dropped 1 base and J dropped 6 bases, with 10 bases sitting between them. The CDR3 has 13 residues. From germline, CDR1 is SGHDT and CDR2 YYEEEE. CDR3 in DNA: TGTGCCAGCAGCTTGTCACGGAAAGATGGCTACACCTTC. Protein product: CASSLSRKDGYTF.

The rearrangement joins TRBV28 to TRBJ2-7; no reliable D call. The CDR3 is made up of 14 amino acids. The V end lost 6 bases, the J end lost 1 base, and 13 bases lay between the germline ends. Germline V gene data show CDR1 as MDHEN and CDR2 as SYDVKM. The DNA of the CDR3 is TGTGCCAGCAGGGTTGACATAGGATCCTACGAGCAGTACTTC. Translation: CASRVDIGSYEQYF.

The CDR3 spells CASSFGDLNTEAFF. DNA for the CDR3: TGTGCCAGCAGTTTTGGGGATCTGAACACTGAAGCTTTCTTT. The genes are TRBV6-5 and TRBJ1-1; no firm D call. Trimming took 4 bases from V and 0 from J, leaving 9 bases between them. This CDR3 has 14 amino acids. The germline gives CDR1 MNHEY, CDR2 SVGAGI.